This T cell receptor (beta chain) was recovered during a study of cytomegalovirus exposure and HLA in healthy donors. Study-wide findings and caveats: Sequence variants that were highly shared formed a cluster that was likely a sequencing artifact.

The CDR3 totals 14 residues. Trimming shortened V by 2 bases and J by 0 bases, and 8 bases separated the two germline ends. The germline CDR1 and CDR2 sequences are SEHNR and FQNEAQ (reference sequence). A few counts support this clone. Its antigen is unidentified. The identical CDR3 is also encoded by other nucleotide sequences in the sample. It was with 60 Vbeta and 13 Jbeta primers that the PCR ran. The assay was immunoSEQ multiplex PCR, and TCRdb's table has in-frame clones only and misses some. The sample lists roughly 150,000 clones, 82% occurring once. The sequence was obtained from a girl aged 10 to 17 in good health and CMV-seropositive. The chain couples TRBV7-9 to TRBJ2-7; D is unresolved. The sample taken for sequencing was PBMCs. This CDR3 reads CASSLSGSSYEQYF. CDR3 nucleotides: TGTGCCAGCAGCTTATCGGGTAGCTCCTACGAGCAGTACTTC.